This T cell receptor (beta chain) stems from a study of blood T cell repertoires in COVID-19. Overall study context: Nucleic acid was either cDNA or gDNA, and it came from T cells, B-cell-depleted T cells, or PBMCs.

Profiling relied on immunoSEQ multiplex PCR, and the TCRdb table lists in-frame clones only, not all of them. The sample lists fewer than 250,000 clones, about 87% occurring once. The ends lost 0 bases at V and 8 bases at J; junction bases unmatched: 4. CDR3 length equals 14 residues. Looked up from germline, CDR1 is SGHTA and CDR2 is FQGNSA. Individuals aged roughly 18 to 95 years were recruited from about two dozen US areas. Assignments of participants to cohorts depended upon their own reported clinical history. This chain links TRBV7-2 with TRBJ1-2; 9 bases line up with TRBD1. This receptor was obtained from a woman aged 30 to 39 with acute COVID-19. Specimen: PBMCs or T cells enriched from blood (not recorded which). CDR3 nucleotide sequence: TGTGCCAGCAGCTTAGCCGGGACAGGGCTCGGCTACACCTTC. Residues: CASSLAGTGLGYTF.